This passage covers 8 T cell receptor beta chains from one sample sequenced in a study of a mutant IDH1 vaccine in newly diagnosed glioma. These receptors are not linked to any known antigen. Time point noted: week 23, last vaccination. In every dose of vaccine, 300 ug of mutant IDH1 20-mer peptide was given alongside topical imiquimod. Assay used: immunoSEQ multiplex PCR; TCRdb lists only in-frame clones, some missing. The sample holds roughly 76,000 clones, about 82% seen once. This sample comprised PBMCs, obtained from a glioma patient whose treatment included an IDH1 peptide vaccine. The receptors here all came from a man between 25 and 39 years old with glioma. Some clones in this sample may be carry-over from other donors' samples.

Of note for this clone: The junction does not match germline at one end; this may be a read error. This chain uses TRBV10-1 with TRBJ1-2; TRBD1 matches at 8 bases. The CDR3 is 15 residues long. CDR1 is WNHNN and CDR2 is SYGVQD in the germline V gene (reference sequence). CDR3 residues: CVSCQPGQDDYGYTF. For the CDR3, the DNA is TGCGTCAGCTGTCAACCGGGACAGGACGACTATGGCTACACCTTC.

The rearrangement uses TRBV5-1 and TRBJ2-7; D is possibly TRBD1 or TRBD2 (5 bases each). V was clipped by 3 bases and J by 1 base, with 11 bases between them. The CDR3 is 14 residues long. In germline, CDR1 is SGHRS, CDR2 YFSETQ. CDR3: CASSSTGGSYEQYF. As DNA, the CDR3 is TGCGCCAGCAGCTCCACAGGAGGTTCCTACGAGCAGTACTTC.

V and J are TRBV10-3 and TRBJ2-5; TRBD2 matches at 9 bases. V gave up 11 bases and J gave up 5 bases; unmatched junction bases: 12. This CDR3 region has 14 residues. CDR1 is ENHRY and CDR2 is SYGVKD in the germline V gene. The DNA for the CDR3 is TGTGCCGCCCGCGGCGGGGGGGTAGGCGAGACCCAGTACTTC. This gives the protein CAARGGGVGETQYF.

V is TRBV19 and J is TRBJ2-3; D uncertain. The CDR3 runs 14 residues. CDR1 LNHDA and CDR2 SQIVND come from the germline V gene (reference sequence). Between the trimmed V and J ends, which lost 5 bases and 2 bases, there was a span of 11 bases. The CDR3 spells CASSPWTYTDTQYF. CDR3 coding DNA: TGTGCCAGTAGTCCCTGGACCTACACAGATACGCAGTATTTT.

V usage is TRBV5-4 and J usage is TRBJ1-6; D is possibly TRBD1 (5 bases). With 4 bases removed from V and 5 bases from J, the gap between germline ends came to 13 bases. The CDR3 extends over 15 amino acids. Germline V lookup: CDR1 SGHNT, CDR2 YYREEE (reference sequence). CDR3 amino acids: CASSLGTVNNSPLHF. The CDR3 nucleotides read TGTGCCAGCAGCCTCGGGACGGTGAATAATTCACCCCTCCACTTT. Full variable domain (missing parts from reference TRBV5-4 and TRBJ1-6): ETGVTQSPTHLIKTRGQQVTLRCSSQSGHNTVSWYQQALGQGPQFIFQYYREEENGRGNFPPRFSGLQFPNYSSELNVNALELDDSALYLCASSLGTVNNSPLHFGNGTRLTVT.

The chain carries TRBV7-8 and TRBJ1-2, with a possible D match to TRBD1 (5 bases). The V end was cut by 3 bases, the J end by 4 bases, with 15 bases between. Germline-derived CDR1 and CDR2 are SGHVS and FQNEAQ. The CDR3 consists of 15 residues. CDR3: CASSFSAGTFYGYTF. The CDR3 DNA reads TGTGCCAGCAGCTTCTCGGCAGGGACCTTCTATGGCTACACCTTC.

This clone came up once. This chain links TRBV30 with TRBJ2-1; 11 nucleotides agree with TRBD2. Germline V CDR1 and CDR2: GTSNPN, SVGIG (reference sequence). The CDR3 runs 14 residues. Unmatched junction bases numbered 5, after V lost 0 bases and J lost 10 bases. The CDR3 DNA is TGTGCCTGGAGTGTGGGGGCTAGCGGGAGGGAGCAGTTCTTC. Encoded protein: CAWSVGASGREQFF. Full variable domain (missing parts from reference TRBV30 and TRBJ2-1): SQTIHQWPATLVQPVGSPLSLECTVEGTSNPNLYWYRQAAGRGLQLLFYSVGIGQISSEVPQNLSASRPQDRQFILSSKKLLLSDSGFYLCAWSVGASGREQFFGPGTRLTVL.

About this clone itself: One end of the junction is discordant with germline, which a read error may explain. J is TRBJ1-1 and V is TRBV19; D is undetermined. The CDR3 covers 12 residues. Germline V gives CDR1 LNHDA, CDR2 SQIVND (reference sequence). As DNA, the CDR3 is TGTGCCAGTAGTCCAGCGAACACTGAAGCTCTCTTT. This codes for CASSPANTEALF.